The 16 T cell receptor beta chains below come from one sample, sequenced in a study of blood T cell repertoires in COVID-19. Assay used: immunoSEQ multiplex PCR; TCRdb lists only in-frame clones, some missing. The sample includes 430,000 or so clones, approximately 90% seen only once; the top ten take roughly 0.84%. The sequenced sample was peripheral blood. Every receptor here comes from a man aged 18 to 30 with COVID-19, enrolled during active disease.

The chain is built from TRBV19 and TRBJ1-5; 9 bases are a match to TRBD1. Germline-derived CDR1 and CDR2 are LNHDA and SQIVND (reference sequence). With 6 bases clipped from V and 7 bases from J, the junction kept 4 bases outside the gene matches. This CDR3 is 13 amino acids long. CDR3 loop: CASRYGTGQPQHF. DNA for the CDR3: TGTGCCAGTAGATACGGGACAGGGCAGCCCCAGCATTTT.

V usage is TRBV11-2 and J usage is TRBJ1-4, with a weak D call TRBD1 (6 bases). Germline loops: CDR1 SGHAT, CDR2 FQNNGV. This CDR3 region has 17 residues. V lost 5 bases and J 0 bases, leaving 16 bases between the germline ends. CDR3: CASSPLRGGATNEKLFF. Here the CDR3 DNA reads TGTGCCAGCAGCCCCTTAAGGGGGGGGGCAACTAATGAAAAACTGTTTTTT.

CDR3 region: CASSLTATDTQYF. The DNA for the CDR3 is TGTGCCAGCAGTTTGACAGCCACAGATACGCAGTATTTT. The chain combines TRBV7-9 with TRBJ2-3; D is perhaps TRBD1 (5 bases). CDR1 SEHNR and CDR2 FQNEAQ come from the germline V gene (reference sequence). The CDR3 extends over 13 amino acids. V lost 6 bases and J 2 bases, leaving 9 bases between the germline ends.

V and J are TRBV5-4 and TRBJ2-1; D gene uncertain. The CDR3 sequence is 14 residues long. CDR1 and CDR2 (germline): SGHNT, YYREEE (reference sequence). Trimming left V 4 bases short and J 5 bases short, with 13 bases between. The CDR3 protein is CASSVRLVNNEQFF. In DNA, the CDR3 is TGTGCCAGCAGCGTACGACTTGTTAACAATGAGCAGTTCTTC.

The V gene is TRBV12-3 or TRBV12-4, the J gene TRBJ1-2; unclear D gene. V was pared by 3 bases and J by 8 bases, with 13 bases between. The CDR3 has 13 amino acids. The CDR3 DNA follows: TGTGCCAGCAGTTTCCCACGATCTCGGGGCTACACCTTC. This codes for CASSFPRSRGYTF.

The V and J genes are TRBV7-8 and TRBJ2-5; a weak D match, TRBD1 (6 bases). The CDR3 spans 16 residues. Germline V gene lookup returns CDR1 SGHVS and CDR2 FQNEAQ. Trimming left V 5 bases short and J 4 bases short, with 20 bases between. Here the CDR3 reads CASSNRGEIGGETQYF. The CDR3 DNA reads as TGTGCCAGCAGCAACCGCGGAGAGATAGGGGGAGAGACCCAGTACTTC.

The chain is built from TRBV11-3 and TRBJ2-7; 8 bases map to TRBD2. Germline V CDR1 and CDR2: SGHNT, YENEEA. This CDR3 is 14 amino acids long. The trim removed 5 bases at V and 6 bases at J, leaving 9 bases unmatched. The CDR3 nucleotides read TGTGCCAGCAGCCCTTTTAGCGGGACTGCCGAGCAGTACTTC. It is translated as CASSPFSGTAEQYF.

The J gene is TRBJ1-6, the V gene TRBV2; no clear D gene. The CDR3 extends over 13 amino acids. Trimming stripped 8 bases from V and 7 bases from J, with 12 bases between. Germline values: CDR1 SNHLY, CDR2 FYNNEI. The CDR3, as DNA: TGTGCCAGCGGACGGGGTTTAAATTCACCCCTCCACTTT. Translating gives CASGRGLNSPLHF.

This chain connects TRBV7-9 to TRBJ2-7; unclear D gene. The V end was cut by 5 bases, the J end by 6 bases, with 11 bases between. The germline gives CDR1 SEHNR, CDR2 FQNEAQ (reference sequence). CDR3 length: 12 amino acids. DNA for the CDR3: TGTGCCAGCAGCCGACCCGCAGGCGAGCAGTACTTC. It is translated as CASSRPAGEQYF.

V and J are TRBV18 and TRBJ1-1, with D possibly matching TRBD1 (6 bases). Germline V CDR1 and CDR2: KGHSH, LQKENI. Between the trimmed V and J ends, which lost 3 bases and 11 bases, there was a span of 16 bases. The CDR3 runs 13 residues. This chain's CDR3 is CASSPSGTQGAFF. Here the CDR3 DNA reads TGTGCCAGCTCACCGTCCGGGACACAAGGCGCTTTCTTT. Looking up the rest from reference TRBV18 and TRBJ1-1 gives the full variable domain: NAGVMQNPRHLVRRRGQEARLRCSPMKGHSHVYWYRQLPEEGLKFMVYLQKENIIDESGMPKERFSAEFPKEGPSILRIQQVVRGDSAAYFCASSPSGTQGAFFGQGTRLTVV.

This chain links TRBV7-2 with TRBJ2-5; TRBD2 matches at 11 bases. The V gene's germline CDR1 is SGHTA and CDR2 FQGNSA. This CDR3 has 13 amino acids. The V and J ends lost 4 bases and 5 bases, in that order; junction bases with no gene match: 0. CDR3 in amino acids: CASSWTSGETQYF. CDR3 in DNA: TGTGCCAGCAGCTGGACTAGCGGGGAGACCCAGTACTTC. Full variable domain (rest looked up from reference TRBV7-2 and TRBJ2-5): GAGVSQSPSNKVTEKGKDVELRCDPISGHTALYWYRQSLGQGLEFLIYFQGNSAPDKSGLPSDRFSAERTGGSVSTLTIQRTQQEDSAVYLCASSWTSGETQYFGPGTRLLVL.

The gene calls are TRBV11-3 and TRBJ1-1; no firm D call. V was clipped by 3 bases and J by 3 bases, with 5 bases between them. Per germline, CDR1 SGHNT and CDR2 YENEEA. CDR3 length: 12 amino acids. The CDR3 sequence: CASSFGYTEAFF. The DNA of the CDR3 is TGTGCCAGCAGCTTCGGGTACACTGAAGCTTTCTTT.

The rearrangement uses TRBV18 and TRBJ1-4; the match to TRBD1 covers 8 bases. The CDR3 is made up of 14 amino acids. V lost 5 bases, J lost 8 bases, and 7 bases stayed unmatched. CDR1 and CDR2 from the germline V gene are KGHSH and LQKENI. The CDR3 region is CASSSQGVEEKLFF. As DNA, the CDR3 is TGTGCCAGCTCATCACAGGGGGTAGAGGAAAAACTGTTTTTT.

Here the CDR3 reads CASSPGGGLGYTF. The CDR3 DNA follows: TGTGCCAGCTCACCTGGCGGGGGGCTCGGCTACACCTTC. The chain couples TRBV18 to TRBJ1-2, with a possible D match to TRBD1 (6 bases). The CDR3 covers 13 residues. V was cut by 3 bases and J by 8 bases, with 13 bases left in between. CDR1 and CDR2 (germline): KGHSH, LQKENI.

This clone is a singleton in its sample. V gene TRBV5-1 combines with J gene TRBJ2-7, with 8 bases that match TRBD1. After removal of 5 bases from V and 2 bases from J, the junction contained 18 bases not matched to a gene. Germline CDR1 reads SGHRS; CDR2 reads YFSETQ. This CDR3 contains 18 residues. The chain's CDR3 is CASRNGIKPGQETYEQYF. DNA of the CDR3: TGCGCCAGCAGAAATGGGATCAAACCGGGACAGGAGACCTACGAGCAGTACTTC.

The chain is built from TRBV12-5 and TRBJ1-5, with 7 positions matching TRBD1. The V gene's germline CDR1 is LGHNT and CDR2 FRNRAP. The CDR3 is 17 amino acids. Trimming cost V 3 bases and J 0 bases; bases outside gene matches: 8. The CDR3 sequence: CASGFGTAILSNQPQHF. DNA of the CDR3: TGTGCTAGTGGTTTTGGGACAGCTATACTTAGCAATCAGCCCCAGCATTTT.